The clone carrying this TCR beta chain was seen a handful of times. The data are from a study of blood T cell repertoires in COVID-19. Study summary: Samples came from the United States, Italy and Spain, spanning acute and convalescent COVID-19. Sources were T cells, B-cell-depleted T cells, or PBMCs; the material itself was cDNA or gDNA.

Per the original methods: How many nucleated cells were present was estimated from reference gene primer amplification. The repertoire was sequenced with immunoSEQ multiplex PCR; TCRdb's copy has only in-frame clones and lacks some. V, J and clone size are taken as reported in that table, and D and trimming were inferred from the DNA itself. The sample yields about 150,000 clones, 76% seen once. V dropped 2 bases and J dropped 2 bases, with 6 bases sitting between them. The CDR3 loop spans 14 amino acids. The germline gives CDR1 SEHNR, CDR2 FQNEAQ (reference sequence). V gene TRBV7-9 combines with J gene TRBJ2-2; no clear D. Sample: peripheral blood. This TCR came from a woman of 80 years or more with acute or convalescent COVID-19. CDR3 region: CASSLIQNTGELFF. CDR3 nucleotides: TGTGCCAGCAGCTTAATACAAAACACCGGGGAGCTGTTTTTT.